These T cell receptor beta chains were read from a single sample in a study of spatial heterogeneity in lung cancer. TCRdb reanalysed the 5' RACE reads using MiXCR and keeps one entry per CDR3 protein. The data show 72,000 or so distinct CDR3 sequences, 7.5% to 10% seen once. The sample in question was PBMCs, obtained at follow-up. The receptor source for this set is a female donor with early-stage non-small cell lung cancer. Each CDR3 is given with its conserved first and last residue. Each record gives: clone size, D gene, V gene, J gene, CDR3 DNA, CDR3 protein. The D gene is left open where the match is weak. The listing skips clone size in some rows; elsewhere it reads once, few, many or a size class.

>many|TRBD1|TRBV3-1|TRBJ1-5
TGTGCCAGCAGCCCTCAGGGGGGGGATCAGCCCCAGCATTTT
CASSPQGGDQPQHF
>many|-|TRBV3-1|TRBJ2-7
TGTGCCAGCAGCCAAGTCGCTTACGAGCAGTACTTC
CASSQVAYEQYF
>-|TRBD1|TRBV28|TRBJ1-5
TGTGCCAGCAGTACGCCCGGGACAGGGGGGTATCAGCCCCAGCATTTT
CASSTPGTGGYQPQHF
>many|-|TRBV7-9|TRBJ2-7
TGTGCCAGCAGTTTGACAGGGAGGGGGTACTACGAGCAGTACTTC
CASSLTGRGYYEQYF
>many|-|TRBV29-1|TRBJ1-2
TGCAGCGTAACCCAGGGAGGGGCGGGCTATGGCTACACCTTC
CSVTQGGAGYGYTF
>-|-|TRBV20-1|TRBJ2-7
TGCAGTGCCAGGAACAGGGCTTACGAGCAGTACTTC
CSARNRAYEQYF
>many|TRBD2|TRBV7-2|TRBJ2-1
TGTGCCAGCAGCTTAAGCAGCGGGAGTGATGAGCAGTTCTTC
CASSLSSGSDEQFF
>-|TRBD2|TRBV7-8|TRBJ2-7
TGTGCCAGCAGCTTAGGGGGACTAGGATGGAAAGGGGACTACGAGCAGTACTTC
CASSLGGLGWKGDYEQYF
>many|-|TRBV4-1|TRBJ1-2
TGCGCCAGCAGCCAAGATTACGGAACGGCACTCGAAGGCTACACCTTC
CASSQDYGTALEGYTF
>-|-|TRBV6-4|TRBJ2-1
TGTGCCAGCAGTGACGGTGTTAGTTTTTTCTTC
CASSDGVSFFF
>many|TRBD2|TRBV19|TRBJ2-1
TGTGCCAGTAGTGACGTAGAGCGGGGGTACAATGAGCAGTTCTTC
CASSDVERGYNEQFF
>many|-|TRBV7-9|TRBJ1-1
TGTGCCAGCAGCCGGACGTCCGGGGCGGTAACTGAAGCTTTCTTT
CASSRTSGAVTEAFF
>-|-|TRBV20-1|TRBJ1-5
TGCAGCGCTAGAGGCAATAGCAATCAGCCCCAGCATTTT
CSARGNSNQPQHF
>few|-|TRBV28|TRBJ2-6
TGTGCCAGCAGACCCGGGGGTTGGCGGCTTGCTGGGGCCAACGTCCTGACTTTC
CASRPGGWRLAGANVLTF
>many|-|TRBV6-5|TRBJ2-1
TGTGCCAGCAGTTATGGCGGGACCCCCTACAATGAGCAGTTCTTC
CASSYGGTPYNEQFF
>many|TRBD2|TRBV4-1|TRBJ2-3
TGCGCCAGCAGCCAAGTAGGGCTAGCGGGAGTAGATACGCAGTATTTT
CASSQVGLAGVDTQYF
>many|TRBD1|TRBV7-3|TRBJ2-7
TGTGCCAGCAGCAATCGACAGGGGAACGAGCAGTACTTC
CASSNRQGNEQYF
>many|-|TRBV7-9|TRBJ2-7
TGTGCCAGCAGCGCGGGACGTCGGCCTTCCTACGAGCAGTACTTC
CASSAGRRPSYEQYF
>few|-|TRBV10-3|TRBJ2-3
TGTGCCACCAGCTCATTGGGTAGCACAGATACGCAGTATTTT
CATSSLGSTDTQYF
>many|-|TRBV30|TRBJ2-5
TGTGCCTGGAGTGTACAGGGGAGGGAGACCCAGTACTTC
CAWSVQGRETQYF
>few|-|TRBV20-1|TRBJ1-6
TGCAGTGCTAGCCAGGGCCATAATTCACCCCTCCACTTT
CSASQGHNSPLHF
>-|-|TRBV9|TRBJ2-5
TGTGCCAGCAGCGTAGAGGCAACCAAGCAAGAGACCCAGTACTTC
CASSVEATKQETQYF
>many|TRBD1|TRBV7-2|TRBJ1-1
TGTGCCAGCAGCTTTTCAGGGGGAGTCACTGAAGCTTTCTTT
CASSFSGGVTEAFF
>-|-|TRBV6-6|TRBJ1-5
TGTGCCAGCAGTACGAACAACGACGGGACATTACTAGGACGTGGGCCCCAGCATTTT
CASSTNNDGTLLGRGPQHF
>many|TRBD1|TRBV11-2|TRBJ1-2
TGTGCCAGCAGCCCGGGACAGTATGGCTACACCTTC
CASSPGQYGYTF
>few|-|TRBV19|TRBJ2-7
TGTGCCAGTAGTATTAGGGGCGACAGGACCCCCTACGAGCAGTACTTC
CASSIRGDRTPYEQYF
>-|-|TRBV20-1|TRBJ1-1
TGCAGTGCTAGGGGGGAGGCGGACACTGAAGCTTTCTTT
CSARGEADTEAFF
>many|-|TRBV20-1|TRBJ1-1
TGCAGTGCTAGATTAGCCCCGATGAACACTGAAGCTTTCTTT
CSARLAPMNTEAFF
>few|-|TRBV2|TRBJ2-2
TGTGCCAGCATACGGGAGCGGAACACCGGGGAGCTGTTTTTT
CASIRERNTGELFF
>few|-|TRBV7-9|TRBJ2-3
TGTGCCAGCAGCTTCGGAGGTATCACAGATACGCAGTATTTT
CASSFGGITDTQYF
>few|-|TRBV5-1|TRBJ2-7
TGCGCCAGCAATCCGGGAGTTTCCTACGAGCAGTACTTC
CASNPGVSYEQYF
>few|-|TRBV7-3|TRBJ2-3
TGTGCCAGCAGCTTAGAAGCGGCCTTAGATACGCAGTATTTT
CASSLEAALDTQYF
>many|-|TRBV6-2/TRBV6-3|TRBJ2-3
TGTGCCAGCAGTTTCTTGGACAAATCAGATACGCAGTATTTT
CASSFLDKSDTQYF
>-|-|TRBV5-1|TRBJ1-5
TGCGCCAGCAGCTTGCTCGGGGTTAGCAATCAGCCCCAGCATTTT
CASSLLGVSNQPQHF
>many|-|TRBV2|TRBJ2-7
TGTGCCAGCAGTCAAAACTTTTCCTACGAGCAGTACTTC
CASSQNFSYEQYF
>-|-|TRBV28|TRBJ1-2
TGTGCCAGCAGCCCCCCCAAGACAGAAGTTAACTATGGCTACACCTTC
CASSPPKTEVNYGYTF
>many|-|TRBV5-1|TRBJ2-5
TGCGCCAGCAGCTTCTGGTCTAGCGAGGTGTCCCAGTACTTC
CASSFWSSEVSQYF
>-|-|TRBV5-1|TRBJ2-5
TGCGCCAGCAGCTTGGCCGTTAGCAATGAAGAGACCCAGTACTTC
CASSLAVSNEETQYF
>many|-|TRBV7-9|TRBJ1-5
TGTGCCAGCAGCCATGGACATAGCAATCAGCCCCAGCATTTT
CASSHGHSNQPQHF
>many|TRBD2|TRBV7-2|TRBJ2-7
TGTGCCAGCAGCCTCTGGGGGCTAGCGGGTAACGAGCAGTACTTC
CASSLWGLAGNEQYF
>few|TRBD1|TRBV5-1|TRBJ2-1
TGCGCCAGCAGCCTCAACTCGGGACAGGGGCTCTATGAGCAGTTCTTC
CASSLNSGQGLYEQFF
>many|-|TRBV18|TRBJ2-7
TGTGCCAGCTCACCGTCAGGAGCCTTCTACGAGCAGTACTTC
CASSPSGAFYEQYF
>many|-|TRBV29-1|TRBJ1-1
TGCAGCGTTCGTTTGGTGTCGGTTTCTGAAGCTTTCTTT
CSVRLVSVSEAFF
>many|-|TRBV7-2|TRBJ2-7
TGTGCCAGCAGCCGGGACTTTAGAACCTACGAGCAGTACTTC
CASSRDFRTYEQYF
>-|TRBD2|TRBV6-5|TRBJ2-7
TGTGCCAGCAGTGGAATAGCGGGAGGGCCCGTGGACGAGCAGTACTTC
CASSGIAGGPVDEQYF
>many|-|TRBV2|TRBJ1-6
TGTGCCAGCAGCGCCGAGAGCGGGACCCCCCTCCACTTT
CASSAESGTPLHF
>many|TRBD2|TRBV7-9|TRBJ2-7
TGTGCCAGCAGCTCCCGCCCGGGACTAGCCTACGAGCAGTACTTC
CASSSRPGLAYEQYF
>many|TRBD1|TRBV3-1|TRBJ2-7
TGTGCCAGCAGCCAAGGGACGGCGGGACAGGCTCTTTACGAGCAGTACTTC
CASSQGTAGQALYEQYF
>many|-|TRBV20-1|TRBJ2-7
TGCAGTGCTAAGGGAGGGGGATACGAGCAGTACTTC
CSAKGGGYEQYF
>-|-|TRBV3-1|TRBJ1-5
TGTGCCAGCAGCCAAGTAGGTGGACCAGGGCCTCAGCCCCAGCATTTT
CASSQVGGPGPQPQHF
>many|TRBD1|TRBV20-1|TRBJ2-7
TGCAGTGCTAGCCCCGACAGGGTCTACGAGCAGTACTTC
CSASPDRVYEQYF
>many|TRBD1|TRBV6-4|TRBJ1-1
TGTGCCAGCAGTGAGACTCACCGGGACAGAAAGGCCTTTGGAGCGGAAGCTTTCTTT
CASSETHRDRKAFGAEAFF
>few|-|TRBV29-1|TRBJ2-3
TGCAGCGTTGCTTTGGGGGCAGATACGCAGTATTTT
CSVALGADTQYF
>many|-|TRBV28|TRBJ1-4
TGTGCCAGCAGTTTAGTCGCGGGAATAAAACTGTTTTTT
CASSLVAGIKLFF
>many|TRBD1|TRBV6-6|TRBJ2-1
TGTGCCAGCAGTCCGACAGGGGTCCACAATGAGCAGTTCTTC
CASSPTGVHNEQFF
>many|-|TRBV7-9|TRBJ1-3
TGTGCCAGCAGCTTAGCTCTGGGCAGCCGCCGATCTGGAAACACCATATATTTT
CASSLALGSRRSGNTIYF
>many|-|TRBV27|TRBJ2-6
TGTGCCAGCAGTCTAGGACAGTGGAGCTCTAACTCTGGGGCCAACGTCCTGACTTTC
CASSLGQWSSNSGANVLTF
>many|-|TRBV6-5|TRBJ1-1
TGTGCCAGCAGTTACAAGGGTTTGACTTTCTTT
CASSYKGLTFF
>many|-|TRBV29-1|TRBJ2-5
TGCAGCGTCTCAATAACACAAGAGACCCAGTACTTC
CSVSITQETQYF
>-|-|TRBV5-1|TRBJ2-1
TGCGCCAGCAGCATACCAGACAGGAATGAGCAGTTCTTC
CASSIPDRNEQFF